The 3 T cell receptor beta chains listed next were all sequenced from one sample in a study of read filtering for tumor transcriptome and immune sequencing. From approximately 430 ng of RNA, a library with molecular barcoded alpha/delta and beta/gamma adaptors was made. TCRdb fed the reads into MiXCR, producing one record per CDR3 protein. The sample lists about 90,000 distinct CDR3 sequences, roughly an eighth occurring once. The sequenced sample was a population of CD138-negative cells sorted from bone marrow. These receptors were collected from a donor aged 40 or older with multiple myeloma.

This clonotype was detected ten times or more. The CDR3 DNA reads TGCGCCAGCAGCTTGGGACAGGGGCCCAATCAGCCCCAGCATTTT. This gives the protein CASSLGQGPNQPQHF. This rearrangement joins TRBV5-1 to TRBJ1-5; 8 nucleotides match TRBD1. The J segment lost 3 bases and the V segment lost 0 bases, leaving 2 bases of the junction unmatched. The CDR3 has 15 residues. CDR1 is SGHRS and CDR2 is YFSETQ in the germline V gene.

This clonotype occurred many times. This chain uses TRBV12-3 or TRBV12-4 with TRBJ2-7, with TRBD2 identical over 9 bases. V lost 5 bases and J lost 7; bases outside the gene matches: 18. The CDR3 totals 17 residues. The CDR3 loop is CASSPHRGAGGPREQYF. The CDR3 DNA follows: TGTGCCAGCAGTCCGCACCGGGGGGCGGGAGGGCCTCGGGAGCAGTACTTC.

Concerning this clonotype: A read error is possible here, since a much larger clone lies one base away. This chain links TRBV5-1 with TRBJ2-2, with D unresolved. Trimming removed 2 bases from V and 0 bases from J, with 5 bases in between. The CDR3 consists of 14 residues. From germline, CDR1 is SGHRS and CDR2 YFSETQ. The CDR3 reads CASSFVANTGELFF. The CDR3 nucleotides read TGCGCCAGCAGCTTTGTCGCGAACACCGGGGAGCTGTTTTTT.